This entry describes one TCR beta chain. As yet, its antigen is unknown. The CDR3 sequence is 12 residues long. The germline V gene encodes CDR1 MGHRA and CDR2 YSYEKL. Trimming shortened V by 6 bases and J by 5 bases, and 10 bases separated the two germline ends. This entry is derived from a study of CD8+ T cells in alopecia areata. Study as a whole: Each day, treated patients took oral tofacitinib twice, at 5 to 10 mg per dose.

Study-wide results and caveats: Many expanded lesional clones stayed in scalp and blood while on tofacitinib. Administration of tofacitinib significantly diminished scalp clonality and expanded CD8+ clones within the top 100.

The treatment here: oral pan-JAK inhibitor, 5-10 mg twice daily. Sequencing relied on a cDNA template that was reverse transcribed from extracted RNA. Sequencing was performed with immunoSEQ multiplex PCR; in TCRdb, only in-frame clones are kept and a portion is missing. The sample includes around 210,000 clones, 64% seen only once; the top ten take roughly 4.2%. The sample here was CD4+ T cells sorted from blood, taken at week 4, from a patient treated with tofacitinib. The chain joins TRBV4-1 to TRBJ1-2; D is possibly TRBD1 (5 bases). The sequence derives from a human donor with alopecia areata. This CDR3 reads CASRGRPYGYTF. As DNA, the CDR3 is TGCGCCAGCAGGGGGCGGCCGTATGGCTACACCTTC.